The TCR beta chain under discussion was sequenced for a study of shared T cell receptors in the human thymus. Data came from immunoSEQ multiplex PCR; TCRdb stores just in-frame clones and leaves some out. Of about 710,000 clones in the sample, over 75% were seen once. The CDR3 runs to 19 residues. Germline V gene lookup returns CDR1 SGHAT and CDR2 FQNNGV. J was trimmed by 0 bases and V by 6 bases; bases with no gene match: 16. These data were also reused for a study on human thymus T cells. This second study says: The donor group consisted of healthy Finnish infants who were having corrective surgery for congenital heart defects. Obtained as resections during corrective heart surgery, the thymus tissue was then studied. Biased V and J segment usage appeared in thymus and peripheral blood. Unrelated individuals were reported by related research to share highly overlapping thymic repertoires.

This clonotype originated in a boy less than two years old with a congenital heart defect. The specimen was thymocytes. The V call is TRBV11-2, the J call TRBJ2-3, with 9 bases identical to TRBD1. CDR3 coding DNA: TGTGCCAGCAGATCCGTACCGGGACAGGGAACTACTAGCACAGATACGCAGTATTTT. It specifies CASRSVPGQGTTSTDTQYF.